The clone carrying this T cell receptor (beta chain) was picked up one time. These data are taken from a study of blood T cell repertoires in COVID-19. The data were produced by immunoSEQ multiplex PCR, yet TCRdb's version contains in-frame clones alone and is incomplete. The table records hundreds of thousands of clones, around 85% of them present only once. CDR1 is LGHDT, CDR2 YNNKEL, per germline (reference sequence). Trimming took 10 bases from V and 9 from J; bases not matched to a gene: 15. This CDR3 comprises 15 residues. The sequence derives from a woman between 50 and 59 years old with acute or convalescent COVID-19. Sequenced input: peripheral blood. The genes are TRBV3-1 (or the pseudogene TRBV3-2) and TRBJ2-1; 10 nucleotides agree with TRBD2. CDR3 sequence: CATSRSGRAEVEQFF. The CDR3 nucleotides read TGTGCCACCTCTCGGAGCGGGAGGGCCGAGGTTGAGCAGTTCTTC.